This T cell receptor beta chain is from a study of blood T cell repertoires in COVID-19. Germline values: CDR1 SGHTA, CDR2 FQGNSA. The CDR3 spans 15 residues. J lost 4 bases, V lost 3 bases, and 5 bases had no gene match. Assay: immunoSEQ multiplex PCR; the TCRdb copy retains only in-frame clones and omits some. The data hold just under 55,000 clones, with 90% observed a single time. This chain links TRBV7-2 with TRBJ2-7; 11 positions agree with TRBD2. This sequence originates from a woman aged 40 to 55 with active COVID-19. Sequences were obtained from peripheral blood. CDR3 protein: CASSFLAGGLYEQYF. The CDR3 bases are TGTGCCAGCAGCTTCTTAGCGGGGGGGCTGTACGAGCAGTACTTC.